This T cell receptor beta chain derives from a study of blood T cell repertoires in COVID-19. Study in general: T cells, B-cell-depleted T cells, or PBMCs supplied cDNA or gDNA.

V was clipped by 3 bases and J by 7 bases; unmatched bases: 5. CDR1 MDHEN and CDR2 SYDVKM come from the germline V gene. CDR3 length: 14 amino acids. Original handling: For nucleated cells, counts were estimated from reference gene primer amplification. Some clones are missing from TCRdb's copy, which holds only in-frame ones; the method was immunoSEQ multiplex PCR. The DNA gave D and trimming, while V, J and clone size come from that table. The data show fewer than 85,000 clones, around 86% seen once. This clone has only a few counts. Sequencing was done on a sample of peripheral blood. This receptor was taken from a man between 45 and 60 years old with active COVID-19. The chain uses TRBV28 and TRBJ1-2; 10 bases match TRBD1. CDR3 in amino acids: CASSLGQGQSGYTF. DNA of the CDR3: TGTGCCAGCAGTTTGGGACAGGGGCAGAGTGGCTACACCTTC.